This TCR beta chain is drawn from a study of blood T cell repertoires in COVID-19 (TCRdb year 2020). Context from the whole study: Collaborator samples came from the United States, Italy and Spain and covered acute and convalescent phases of COVID-19. Where available, HLA class I and class II types were taken from metadata supplied by the sample provider and were not determined by assay-based typing. The prospective study material was composed of cDNA or gDNA derived from T cells, B-cell-depleted T cells, or PBMCs. The repertoires were made available in a free public database intended to serve as a resource for research on the immune response to SARS-CoV-2. A de-identified subject ID, COVID-19 status, age in years and sex were almost always included in the sample metadata. The samples were drawn from two sources: the first 160 participants of the ongoing ImmuneRACE study, and 1,200 or so subjects contributed by 6 global collaborators. Subjects who had been exposed to COVID-19, were actively infected with it, or had recovered from it provided the deeply sampled blood TCRbeta repertoires that made up the dataset. Broader findings and caveats from the paper: How much clinical and demographic metadata was included differed by source and by participant, and the metadata was provided uncurated.

Another Seattle source contributed samples from volunteer blood donors who had recovered from COVID-19. The collaborating institutions used their own protocols to collect whole blood in K2EDTA tubes. For TCRbeta analysis, collaborators shipped samples in one of three forms: frozen whole blood, isolated PBMCs, or DNA extracted from either of those sample types. Deletion took 4 bases off V and 0 bases off J, with a span of 16 bases between the germline ends. The germline V gene gives CDR1 as SNHLY and CDR2 as FYNNEI. From the cysteine up to the phenylalanine, the CDR3 has a length of 16 residues. Just the 48-base CDR3 DNA is kept, in frame starting at base 1. The immunoSEQ Assay, a bias-controlled multiplex PCR, was used to amplify TCRbeta CDR3 regions from genomic DNA. Per the authors' processing: The number of nucleated cells in each sample was estimated from the amplification of reference gene primers within the assay. Sequence reads were collapsed and filtered to measure the absolute abundance of every unique TCRbeta CDR3 rearrangement. For each sample, productive Simpson clonality was calculated by taking the square root of Simpson's diversity index across productive rearrangements. Sourced from immuneACCESS, this table was stored by TCRdb with only in-frame sequences that have V and J called. A share of the clones is absent; for the studies checked, an unresolved V gene accounts for under half, and the remainder has no known explanation. V and J calls and clone size are those listed in that table; D and trimming were worked out from the DNA. In this sample the table shows around 250,000 clones, around 83% of which occur a single time. About 2% of the sample goes to the ten largest clones.

As for this clone: What antigen it recognizes has not been identified. No base-level quality is on record; no much larger clone is a single base apart.

The clonotype comes from a young man who had recovered from COVID-19. Recombination joined TRBV2 with TRBJ2-7; a confident D gene designation cannot be given. The specimen sequenced was peripheral blood. The CDR3 reads CASSVDDPRISYEQYF. The nucleotide sequence reads as follows: TGTGCCAGCAGTGTAGATGATCCTAGGATCTCCTACGAGCAGTACTTC.